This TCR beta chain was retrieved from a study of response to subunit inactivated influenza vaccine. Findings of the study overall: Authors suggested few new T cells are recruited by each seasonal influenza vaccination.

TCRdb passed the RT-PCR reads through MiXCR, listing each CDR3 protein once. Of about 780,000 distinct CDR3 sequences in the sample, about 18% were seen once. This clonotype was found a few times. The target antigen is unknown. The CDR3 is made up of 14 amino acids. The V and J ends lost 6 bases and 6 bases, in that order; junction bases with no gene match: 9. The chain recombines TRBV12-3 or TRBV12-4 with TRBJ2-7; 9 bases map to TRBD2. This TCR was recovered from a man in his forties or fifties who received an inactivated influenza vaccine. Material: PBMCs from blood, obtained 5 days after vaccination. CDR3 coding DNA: TGTGCCAGCAGAGCCGGGACTAGCTTCGGCGAGCAGTACTTC. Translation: CASRAGTSFGEQYF.